The rows below give T cell receptor beta chains drawn from one sample of a study of T cell changes during pregnancy in multiple sclerosis. The repertoire was sequenced with immunoSEQ multiplex PCR; TCRdb's copy has only in-frame clones and lacks some. The sample gives roughly 50,000 clones, 80% to 95% of which show up once; under 0.85% is in the top ten. The sample here was CD4+ T cells from peripheral blood mononuclear cells, taken in the third trimester of pregnancy. These receptors were collected from a female donor with multiple sclerosis, enrolled in a pregnancy study. Both conserved end residues are part of each CDR3. D genes are given only for firm matches. Clone size is shown for a subset of rows, as once, few, many or a class of expanded clone.

v_call	clone_size	cdr3_length	d_call	j_call	cdr3_aa	cdr3_nt
TRBV7-2	NA	17	TRBD2	TRBJ2-4	CASSLVPLAGIKNIQYF	TGTGCCAGCAGCTTAGTCCCTCTAGCGGGAATCAAAAACATTCAGTACTTC
TRBV25-1	NA	13	NA	TRBJ1-1	CASRPTGTPEAFF	TGTGCCAGCAGACCCACAGGGACCCCTGAAGCTTTCTTT
TRBV5-1	once	14	NA	TRBJ2-7	CASSLVGTTGEQYF	TGCGCCAGCAGCTTGGTAGGAACGACGGGCGAGCAGTACTTC
TRBV30	once	12	NA	TRBJ2-7	CAWRRDSYEQYF	TGTGCCTGGAGACGGGACTCCTACGAGCAGTACTTC
TRBV28	NA	18	TRBD2	TRBJ2-1	CASSLGLAGGLSYNEQFF	TGTGCCAGCAGTTTAGGACTAGCGGGAGGGTTATCCTACAATGAGCAGTTCTTC
TRBV15	NA	12	NA	TRBJ1-5	CATSRGQGPQHF	TGTGCCACCAGCAGAGGTCAGGGACCCCAGCATTTT
TRBV2	NA	14	NA	TRBJ2-7	CASSGTDTSYEQYF	TGTGCCAGCAGTGGTACAGACACCTCCTACGAGCAGTACTTC
TRBV9	NA	14	TRBD2	TRBJ2-3	CASSDLAGDHTQYF	TGTGCCAGCAGCGATTTAGCGGGAGACCATACGCAGTATTTT
TRBV5-1	NA	13	NA	TRBJ2-3	CASSLEPSDTQYF	TGCGCCAGCAGCTTGGAGCCATCGGATACGCAGTATTTT
TRBV7-6	NA	13	TRBD1	TRBJ2-1	CASSLSQGDEQFF	TGTGCCAGCAGCTTATCTCAGGGGGATGAGCAGTTCTTC
TRBV15	NA	16	NA	TRBJ1-2	CATSRDREGSLYGYTF	TGTGCCACCAGCAGAGATCGGGAGGGATCCCTCTATGGCTACACCTTC
TRBV10-3	NA	15	TRBD1	TRBJ1-4	CAISEAQGTNEKLFF	TGTGCCATCAGTGAAGCACAGGGGACTAATGAAAAACTGTTTTTT
TRBV5-6	NA	14	NA	TRBJ2-5	CASSLAGGGETQYF	TGTGCCAGCAGCTTGGCTGGGGGCGGGGAGACCCAGTACTTC
TRBV7-3	NA	15	NA	TRBJ2-1	CASSLTAGPYNEQFF	TGTGCCAGCAGCTTAACCGCGGGACCTTACAATGAGCAGTTCTTC
TRBV27	NA	13	NA	TRBJ1-2	CASSPLYRGGYTF	TGTGCCAGCAGTCCCCTCTATAGAGGGGGCTACACCTTC
TRBV15	NA	14	TRBD1	TRBJ2-7	CATSRGDSSYEQYF	TGTGCCACCAGCAGAGGGGACAGCTCCTACGAGCAGTACTTC
TRBV28	once	16	TRBD2	TRBJ2-7	CASSGTSGTYSYEQYF	TGTGCCAGCAGCGGGACTAGCGGGACCTACTCCTACGAGCAGTACTTC
TRBV7-3	NA	16	NA	TRBJ2-2	CASSYIPTAKTGELFF	TGTGCCAGCAGTTACATCCCGACAGCCAAAACCGGGGAGCTGTTTTTT
TRBV5-8	NA	17	TRBD1	TRBJ1-4	CASSRGDRALPREKLFF	TGTGCCAGCAGCCGAGGGGACAGGGCCCTCCCGAGGGAAAAACTGTTTTTT
TRBV7-9	NA	17	TRBD2	TRBJ2-3	CASSQGLAGGTTDTQYF	TGTGCCAGCAGCCAGGGGCTAGCGGGAGGTACCACAGATACGCAGTATTTT
TRBV5-6	NA	14	NA	TRBJ2-5	CASSPGRGQETQYF	TGTGCCAGCAGCCCGGGGCGGGGTCAAGAGACCCAGTACTTC
TRBV28	NA	13	NA	TRBJ1-4	CASRPGNLEKLFF	TGTGCCAGCCGCCCCGGGAACCTTGAAAAACTGTTTTTT
TRBV15	once	14	NA	TRBJ2-1	CATSRGREGYEQFF	TGTGCCACCAGCAGAGGACGGGAAGGATATGAGCAGTTCTTC
TRBV25-1	NA	15	TRBD1	TRBJ1-2	CASSGTLGQFYGYTF	TGTGCCAGCAGTGGAACGCTGGGACAGTTCTATGGCTACACCTTC
TRBV29-1	NA	12	NA	TRBJ2-4	CSVETGSDIQYF	TGCAGCGTTGAAACAGGCTCGGACATTCAGTACTTC
TRBV4-3	few	15	NA	TRBJ2-3	CASSQGGSATDTQYF	TGCGCCAGCAGCCAAGGGGGCAGTGCCACAGATACGCAGTATTTT
TRBV5-1	NA	14	NA	TRBJ2-7	CASSPRSQAYEQYF	TGCGCCAGCAGTCCGCGCTCGCAAGCCTACGAGCAGTACTTC
TRBV19	NA	13	NA	TRBJ2-5	CASSEGGSETQYF	TGTGCCAGTAGTGAGGGAGGCAGTGAGACCCAGTACTTC
TRBV7-8	once	16	TRBD2	TRBJ2-7	CASSFWTSGSSYEQYF	TGTGCCAGCAGCTTCTGGACTAGCGGGAGCTCCTACGAGCAGTACTTC
TRBV15	NA	16	TRBD1	TRBJ1-1	CATSRRTGRLNTEAFF	TGTGCCACCAGCAGGCGGACAGGCCGTTTGAACACTGAAGCTTTCTTT
TRBV25-1	NA	12	NA	TRBJ1-1	CASRTYNTEAFF	TGTGCCAGCAGGACTTACAACACTGAAGCTTTCTTT
TRBV27	once	13	NA	TRBJ1-2	CASRGRGVYGYTF	TGTGCCAGCAGGGGGCGGGGGGTTTATGGCTACACCTTC
TRBV6-6	NA	15	TRBD1	TRBJ1-2	CASSYLQGAKDGYTF	TGTGCCAGCAGTTACTTACAGGGGGCAAAAGATGGCTACACCTTC
TRBV14	NA	14	TRBD2	TRBJ2-2	CASRSSGSTGELFF	TGTGCCAGCCGTTCTAGCGGGAGTACCGGGGAGCTGTTTTTT
TRBV18	NA	14	TRBD1	TRBJ2-7	CASSLSGQTYEQYF	TGTGCCAGCTCTCTTTCGGGACAGACGTACGAGCAGTACTTC
TRBV6-1	NA	17	NA	TRBJ1-2	CASSEGRTGSLNYGYTF	TGTGCCAGCAGTGAAGGTAGAACAGGGTCCCTTAACTATGGCTACACCTTC
TRBV5-4	NA	17	NA	TRBJ2-1	CASSPEGRGPLGNEQFF	TGTGCCAGCAGCCCGGAGGGTCGCGGTCCCCTGGGGAATGAGCAGTTCTTC
TRBV5-8	NA	16	TRBD2	TRBJ2-5	CASNKLAGEGRETQYF	TGTGCCAGCAACAAATTAGCGGGAGAAGGCCGAGAGACCCAGTACTTC
TRBV18	NA	16	TRBD1	TRBJ2-2	CASSPRTGTNTGELFF	TGTGCCAGCTCACCACGGACAGGGACCAACACCGGGGAGCTGTTTTTT
TRBV5-1	NA	18	TRBD2	TRBJ2-7	CASSTHGTSGLAPYEQYF	TGCGCCAGCAGCACCCACGGGACTAGCGGGCTTGCCCCCTACGAGCAGTACTTC
TRBV7-2	NA	14	NA	TRBJ2-7	CASSHLIGGYEQYF	TGTGCCAGCAGCCATCTAATTGGCGGCTACGAGCAGTACTTC
TRBV2	NA	14	NA	TRBJ1-1	CASSPGHMNTEAFF	TGTGCCAGCAGTCCGGGACACATGAACACTGAAGCTTTCTTT